The TCR beta chain under discussion was sequenced for a study of T cells after yellow fever vaccination (dated by TCRdb to between 2018 and 2021). For the wider study: The SMART-Seq v4 Ultra Low Input RNA kit was used to prepare libraries from fractions with low cell numbers. Two healthy male donors, one aged 18 to 30 and one aged 30 to 40 years, were included in the cohort. To track T-cell clones before and after primary and booster YFV17D yellow fever vaccination, bulk TCR alpha and beta repertoires were sequenced longitudinally. Bulk PBMC replicates and cell subsets were isolated from blood drawn at multiple timepoints before and after both primary and secondary immunization. General findings and caveats noted by the study authors: A small fraction of clonotypes showed up in both the CD4 and CD8 compartments, probably as a result of convergent recombination. Because abundant contaminating clonotypes from the bulk population could be contained in FACS-sorted repertoires, computational filtering was required. Only a couple of donors were included in the study, so the extent to which the findings can be generalized is limited. Compared with the primary T-cell response, the secondary T-cell response was weaker but faster, peaking on day 5 rather than day 15. Most clones expanded after primary vaccination were re-detected after the booster (almost 98% of CD4 and 88% of CD8), suggesting broad memory maintenance.

Between the V and J ends, shortened by 7 bases and 0 bases respectively, the junction contains 12 bases. From cysteine to phenylalanine, the CDR3 is 14 amino acids long. Kept here is only the CDR3 DNA, which spans 42 bases and is read in frame from base 1. The germline V gene supplies CDR1 MNHNS and CDR2 SASEGT. This clonotype showed up just once. The target of this receptor is not known. Base-call qualities are not available, and no considerably larger clone is one nucleotide away. TCR cDNA was synthesized by 5'RACE template switching, through which a universal primer site and unique molecular identifiers were introduced. Priming for cDNA synthesis came from both the TCR alpha and TCR beta constant segments. Library amplification used two PCR steps, and the second PCR step added sample barcodes and sequencing adapters. Sequencing of libraries was done on Illumina HiSeq 2500 (2x100 bp) or NovaSeq (2x150 bp). In the authors' own workflow: MIGEC was used to demultiplex reads and collapse the reads into UMI consensus sequences, and MiXCR was used for V(D)J alignment. Clonotypes responding to the vaccine were identified with edgeR on replicate PBMC samples, with the criteria of FDR below 0.01 and a log2 fold change above 5 up to day 15. Bulk clonotypes were assigned CD4 or CD8 identity according to which sequenced CD4 or CD8 repertoire held them at higher abundance. The public reads were quality trimmed at Q25 with fastp and then assembled into clones with MiXCR by TCRdb, keeping productive beta chains. Rows merge per CDR3 protein into single entries with the most common DNA and genes. The authors' filters were not applied to this entry. Present in this sample are some 560,000 distinct CDR3 sequences, less than 20% of which were seen just once. The ten largest clones represent about 13% of the sample.

Interpreted using the paper, the treatment or condition label stands for: live attenuated yellow fever vaccine strain. Two biological replicates of bulk PBMCs were collected at each blood-draw timepoint. A standard Ficoll-Paque protocol was used to isolate PBMCs from peripheral blood. RNA was extracted with TriZol from bulk PBMCs, CD4 and CD8 fractions, and dextramer-positive and dextramer-negative fractions. The material was PBMCs, obtained 15 days after the yellow fever booster vaccination. In this chain, TRBV6-1 is recombined with TRBJ2-5; the D gene lacks a confident call. This receptor was taken from a man aged 30-40 years who received the YFV17D yellow fever vaccine. DNA sequence: TGTGCCAGCACCTCCGCTAGTAACCAAGAGACCCAGTACTTC. It codes for CASTSASNQETQYF.